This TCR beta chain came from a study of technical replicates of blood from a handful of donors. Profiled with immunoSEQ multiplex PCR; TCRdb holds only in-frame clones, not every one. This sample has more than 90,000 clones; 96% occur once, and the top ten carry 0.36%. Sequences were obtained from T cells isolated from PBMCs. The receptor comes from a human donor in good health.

Written as DNA, the CDR3 is TGCAGCGTTGAAGACCCCGTAGGACAGGAGGCGAACACCGGGGAGCTGTTTTTT. This translates into CSVEDPVGQEANTGELFF. The V call is TRBV29-1, the J call TRBJ2-2; 7 bases agree with TRBD1. The CDR3 runs 18 residues. The V segment lost 0 bases and the J segment 0 bases; nucleotides outside the gene matches: 10. CDR1 SQVTM and CDR2 ANQGSEA come from the germline V gene.